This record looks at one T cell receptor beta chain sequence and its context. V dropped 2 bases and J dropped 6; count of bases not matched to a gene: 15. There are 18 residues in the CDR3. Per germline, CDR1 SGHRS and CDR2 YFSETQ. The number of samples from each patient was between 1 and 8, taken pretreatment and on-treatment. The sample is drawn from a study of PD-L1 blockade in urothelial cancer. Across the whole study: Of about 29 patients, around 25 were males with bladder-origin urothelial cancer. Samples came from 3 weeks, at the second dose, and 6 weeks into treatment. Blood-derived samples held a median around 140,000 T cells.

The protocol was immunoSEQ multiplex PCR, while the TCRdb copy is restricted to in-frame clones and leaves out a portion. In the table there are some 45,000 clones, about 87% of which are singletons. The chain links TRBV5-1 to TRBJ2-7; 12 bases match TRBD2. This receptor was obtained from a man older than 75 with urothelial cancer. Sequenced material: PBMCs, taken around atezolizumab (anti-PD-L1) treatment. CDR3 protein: CASSFETSGSPARREQYF. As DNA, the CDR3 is TGCGCCAGCAGCTTTGAGACTAGCGGGAGCCCCGCACGGCGCGAGCAGTACTTC.